One T cell receptor beta chain is described in this entry. What it binds is not known. Using its own MiXCR run on the RACE reads, TCRdb lists one record per CDR3 protein. The table records fewer than 140,000 distinct CDR3 sequences, about 12% of them present only once. Germline V gene data show CDR1 as SGHRS and CDR2 as YFSETQ. The J segment lost 8 bases and the V segment lost 5 bases, leaving 8 bases of the junction unmatched. The CDR3 has 15 amino acids. This entry belongs to a study of human T cells and chemical hapten exposure. Background on the study: For sensitization, 2% DPC was applied to a roughly 2 cm by roughly 2 cm patch of upper inner arm skin. Whole-study findings and limits: High-frequency TCRs, those above 1 in 1000, stayed the same after DPC sensitization.

Time point reported: pre-sensitization, week 0. The treatment denotes: therapeutic diphenylcyclopropenone sensitization with weekly scalp DPC. Extraction yielded total RNA from whole blood (unfractionated). The sample here was whole blood, taken in connection with sensitization to the hapten diphenylcyclopropenone (DPC). This TCR was sampled from a woman aged 45 to 65 with alopecia areata. Some clones in this sample may be carry-over from other donors' samples. This chain links TRBV5-1 with TRBJ2-1; 12 bases align to TRBD2. DNA for the CDR3: TGCGCCAGCAGGTGGGCTAGCGGGAGGGCATATGAGCAGTTCTTC. Its translation is CASRWASGRAYEQFF.